Described below is a single TCR beta chain sequence and its context. Method: immunoSEQ multiplex PCR; TCRdb's copy keeps in-frame clones and lacks some. The table shows around 200,000 clones, with 70% to 90% occurring only once. Seattle researchers signed up patients amid active infection and tracked them longitudinally. The data were taken from a study of blood T cell repertoires in COVID-19. Study context: The cDNA or gDNA used as material had been derived from T cells, B-cell-depleted T cells, or PBMCs.

The CDR3 spans 15 residues. The junction had 9 bases not matched to a gene; V was cut back by 4 bases and J by 8 bases. CDR1 KGHSH and CDR2 LQKENI come from the germline V gene. The source of this sequence is a woman aged 60-75 years with COVID-19, enrolled during active disease. V usage is TRBV18 and J usage is TRBJ2-1, with 9 positions matching TRBD1. Sequencing was performed on peripheral blood. The CDR3: CASSQPGQGWDEQFF. The CDR3, as DNA: TGTGCCAGCTCACAACCGGGACAGGGATGGGATGAGCAGTTCTTC.